This section outlines one T cell receptor beta chain sequence together with its context. Its specificity is not known. The data derive from a study of human T cells and chemical hapten exposure. Deletions cut 5 bases from V and 6 bases from J, with 16 bases between. The CDR3 sequence is 14 residues long. From germline, CDR1 is PRHDT and CDR2 FYEKMQ (reference sequence). Authors' data handling: A per-sample median of approximately 87,000 TCRs was observed, with counts ranging from about 23,224 to 700,000. Using its own MiXCR run on the RACE reads, TCRdb lists one record per CDR3 protein. Here the V and J calls rest on TCRdb's processing, not on the authors' analysis. Of about 82,000 distinct CDR3 sequences detected, about an eighth appear once; the ten largest clones hold approximately 6.2%. Study outcomes and limitations: The number of TCRs over 1 in 1000 frequency stayed unchanged after DPC. PT1 expanded TCR numbers tracked positively with patch test score.

Noted time point: patch test 3, about 24 weeks after DPC sensitization. Treatment reported: therapeutic diphenylcyclopropenone sensitization with weekly scalp DPC. The donor pool consisted of alopecia patients aged 18 to 70 years, considered suitable for DPC. The source is a woman in her fifties or sixties with alopecia areata. Some clones in this sample may be carry-over from other donors' samples. The sample in question was whole blood, obtained in connection with sensitization to the hapten diphenylcyclopropenone (DPC). The genes are TRBV13 and TRBJ1-1, with D uncertain. The CDR3 nucleotides read TGTGCCAGCAGCCTGCGACTGGTCGGGGCTGAAGCTTTCTTT. It codes for CASSLRLVGAEAFF. The full variable domain, in which reference TRBV13 and TRBJ1-1 provide the parts outside the CDR3, is AAGVIQSPRHLIKEKRETATLKCYPIPRHDTVYWYQQGPGQDPQFLISFYEKMQSDKGSIPDRFSAQQFSDYHSELNMSSLELGDSALYFCASSLRLVGAEAFFGQGTRLTVV.